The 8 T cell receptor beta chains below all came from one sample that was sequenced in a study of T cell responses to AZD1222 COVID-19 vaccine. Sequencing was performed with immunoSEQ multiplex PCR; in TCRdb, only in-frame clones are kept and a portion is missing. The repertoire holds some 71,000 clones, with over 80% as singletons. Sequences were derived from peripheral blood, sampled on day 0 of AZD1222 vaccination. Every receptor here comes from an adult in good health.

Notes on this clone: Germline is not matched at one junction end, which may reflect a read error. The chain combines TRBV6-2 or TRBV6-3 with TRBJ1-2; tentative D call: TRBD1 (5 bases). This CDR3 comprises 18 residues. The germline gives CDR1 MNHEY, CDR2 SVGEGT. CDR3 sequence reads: CASSKPRWGPRANFGYTF. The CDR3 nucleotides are TGTGCCAGCAGTAAACCCCGATGGGGACCTCGGGCGAACTTTGGCTACACCTTC.

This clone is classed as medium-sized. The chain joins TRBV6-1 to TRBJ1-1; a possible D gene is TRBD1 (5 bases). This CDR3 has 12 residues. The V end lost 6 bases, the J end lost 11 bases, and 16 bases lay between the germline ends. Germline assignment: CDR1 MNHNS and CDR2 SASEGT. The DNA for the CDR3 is TGTGCCAGCAGCCTCAGGGAGGTTGGTGCTTTCTTT. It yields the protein CASSLREVGAFF.

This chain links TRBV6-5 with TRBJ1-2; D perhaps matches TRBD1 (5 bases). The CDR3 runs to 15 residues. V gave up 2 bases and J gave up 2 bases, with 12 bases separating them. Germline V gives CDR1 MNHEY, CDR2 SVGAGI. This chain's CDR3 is CASSYMPQENYGYTF. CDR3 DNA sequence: TGTGCCAGCAGTTACATGCCACAGGAGAACTATGGCTACACCTTC.

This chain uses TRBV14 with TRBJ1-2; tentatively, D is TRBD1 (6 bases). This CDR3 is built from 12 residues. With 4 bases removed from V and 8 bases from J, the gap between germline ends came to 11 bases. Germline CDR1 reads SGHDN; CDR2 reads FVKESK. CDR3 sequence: CASSPRDTGYTF. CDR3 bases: TGTGCCAGCAGCCCCCGGGACACCGGCTACACCTTC.

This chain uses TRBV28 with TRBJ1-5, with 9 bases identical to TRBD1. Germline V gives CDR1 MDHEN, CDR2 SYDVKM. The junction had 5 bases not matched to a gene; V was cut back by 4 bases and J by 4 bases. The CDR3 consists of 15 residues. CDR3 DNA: TGTGCCAGCAGTTCACAGGGGGCCACTAATCAGCCCCAGCATTTT. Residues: CASSSQGATNQPQHF.

The chain's CDR3 is CASSLKGPNTGELFF. As DNA, the CDR3 is TGTGCCAGCAGCTTAAAGGGGCCGAACACCGGGGAGCTGTTTTTT. This sequence joins TRBV7-9 and TRBJ2-2, with D maybe TRBD1 (5 bases). CDR1 SEHNR and CDR2 FQNEAQ come from the germline V gene (reference sequence). Trimming cost V 2 bases and J 0 bases, with 7 bases left between them. The CDR3 has 15 amino acids.

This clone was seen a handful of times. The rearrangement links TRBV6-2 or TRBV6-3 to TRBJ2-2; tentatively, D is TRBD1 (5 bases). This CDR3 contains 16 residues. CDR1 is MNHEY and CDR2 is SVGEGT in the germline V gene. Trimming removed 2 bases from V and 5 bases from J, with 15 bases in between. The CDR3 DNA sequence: TGTGCCAGCAGTTACGGTATCCGACAGAAAACCGGGGAGCTGTTTTTT. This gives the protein CASSYGIRQKTGELFF.

The CDR3 region is CASSSIQNTEAFF. DNA for the CDR3: TGTGCCAGCAGCTCGATCCAGAACACTGAAGCTTTCTTT. V usage is TRBV7-9 and J usage is TRBJ1-1; D not resolved. In germline, CDR1 is SEHNR, CDR2 FQNEAQ (reference sequence). This CDR3 contains 13 residues. V lost 4 bases and J 1 base, leaving 7 bases between the germline ends.